This passage covers 4 T cell receptor beta chains from one sample sequenced in a study of shared clonotypes between healthy human individuals. Sequencing was performed with immunoSEQ multiplex PCR; in TCRdb, only in-frame clones are kept and a portion is missing. The table has around 2,000,000 clones, 95% seen once. The sample consisted of naive CD4+ T cells sorted from blood. The subset denotes: CD45RA+ positively selected. The receptors shown here come from a man between 18 and 29 years old in good health.

The chain joins TRBV27 to TRBJ1-5, with D perhaps TRBD1 (6 bases). The CDR3 runs to 16 residues. V lost 5 bases to trimming and J lost 2 bases, with 16 bases between them. The germline CDR1 and CDR2 sequences are MNHEY and SMNVEV (reference sequence). The CDR3 bases are TGTGCCAGCAGTGAACAGGGCCCCCCGGGCAATCAGCCCCAGCATTTT. This gives the protein CASSEQGPPGNQPQHF.

The chain joins TRBV9 to TRBJ2-1, with TRBD2 identical over 9 bases. The V gene's germline CDR1 is SGDLS and CDR2 YYNGEE. This CDR3 region has 15 residues. V was pared by 8 bases and J by 6 bases, with 12 bases of the junction left unmatched. CDR3 loop: CASSIGGRAVNEQFF. CDR3 DNA: TGTGCCAGTAGTATCGGCGGGAGGGCCGTCAATGAGCAGTTCTTC.

This clone was recorded once. This rearrangement joins TRBV6-6 to TRBJ1-2; D gene uncertain. Trimming stripped 5 bases from V and 0 bases from J, with 1 base between. The CDR3 runs to 11 residues. Germline values: CDR1 MNHNY, CDR2 SVGAGI (reference sequence). CDR3 bases: TGTGCCAGCAGTACTAACTATGGCTACACCTTC. Translated: CASSTNYGYTF.

The chain recombines TRBV11-2 with TRBJ2-3; 15 nucleotides match TRBD2. Germline CDR1 and CDR2: SGHAT and FQNNGV. The V and J ends lost 3 bases and 4 bases, in that order; junction bases with no gene match: 8. This CDR3 is 18 amino acids long. Here the CDR3 reads CASSFRTSGRAVPDTQYF. The CDR3 bases are TGTGCCAGCAGCTTTCGGACTAGCGGGAGGGCCGTGCCAGATACGCAGTATTTT.